The 5 T cell receptor beta chains reported below all come from one sample, sequenced in a study of beta chain features in type 1 diabetes. General study results and limits: Shorter TCRB CDR3s, moderately but significantly so, were found in Type 1 diabetes patients in all four CD4+ subsets.

Expressed TCRB transcripts were sequenced because the isolated RNA had all been reverse transcribed beforehand. TCRdb's table, derived via immunoSEQ multiplex PCR, lists solely in-frame clones and lacks some. The sample contains fewer than 400,000 clones, 9.3% of which appear only once. No antigens are known for them. The sample consisted of central memory CD4+ T cells from blood. Every receptor here comes from a man aged 25 to 40 with type 1 diabetes.

The V and J genes are TRBV6-6 and TRBJ2-2, with D perhaps assigned TRBD1 or TRBD2 (5 bases each). CDR3 length: 16 amino acids. V was trimmed by 6 bases and J by 4 bases, leaving 18 bases between them. Germline V lookup: CDR1 MNHNY, CDR2 SVGAGI (reference sequence). CDR3 nucleotide sequence: TGTGCCAGCAGGGGACGCCGACAAGTGGCCACCGGGGAGCTGTTTTTT. It is translated as CASRGRRQVATGELFF.

CDR3 in amino acids: CASRFPGIGSPLHF. The DNA of the CDR3 is TGTGCCAGCAGGTTCCCCGGGATTGGTTCACCCCTCCACTTT. The chain uses TRBV27 and TRBJ1-6; D call uncertain. Trimming removed 6 bases at V and 9 bases at J, with 15 bases between. CDR1 is MNHEY, CDR2 SMNVEV, per germline (reference sequence). This CDR3 is built from 14 residues.

This clone has ten or more counts. The V call is TRBV6-6, the J call TRBJ2-1; 8 nucleotides align to TRBD1. This CDR3 contains 15 residues. V was clipped by 5 bases and J by 8 bases; unmatched bases: 11. Germline CDR1 is MNHNY and CDR2 is SVGAGI (reference sequence). In nucleotides, the CDR3 is TGTGCCAGCAGTCGAGATGGACAGGGCGTAGATGAGCAGTTCTTC. The encoded protein is CASSRDGQGVDEQFF.

This clone appeared many times. Other DNA sequences within the sample encode an identical CDR3. The chain joins TRBV2 to TRBJ2-2; 10 nucleotides align to TRBD1. This CDR3 spans 15 amino acids. Germline lookup yields CDR1 SNHLY and CDR2 FYNNEI. The trim removed 6 bases at V and 3 bases at J, leaving 4 bases unmatched. In nucleotides, the CDR3 is TGTGCCAGCAGAGCCGGGACAGGGGACACCGGGGAGCTGTTTTTT. Translation: CASRAGTGDTGELFF.

This clone occurred a few times. The rearrangement links TRBV10-3 to TRBJ1-1; 7 positions agree with TRBD1. Trimming cost V 6 bases and J 1 base; bases outside gene matches: 5. The CDR3 totals 14 residues. The V gene's germline CDR1 is ENHRY and CDR2 SYGVKD. For the CDR3, the DNA is TGTGCCATCAGCACAGGGGAGGCGAACACTGAAGCTTTCTTT. It yields the protein CAISTGEANTEAFF.